The 27 T cell receptor beta chains below come from one sample, sequenced in a study of shared clonotypes between healthy human individuals. Sequenced by immunoSEQ multiplex PCR; TCRdb stores in-frame clones only, minus some. The sample gives 2 million to 2.5 million clones, 80% to 95% of which show up once; approximately 0.4% is in the top ten. The material sequenced was naive CD4+ T cells from PBMCs. The subset here: CD45RA+ positively selected. The receptors shown here come from a man between 18 and 35 years old in good health. Some clones in this sample may be carry-over from other donors' samples.

The rearrangement links TRBV2 to TRBJ2-3, with D tentatively TRBD2 (6 bases). Deletions cut 6 bases from V and 5 bases from J, with 12 bases between. The CDR3 length is 13 residues. CDR1 and CDR2 (germline): SNHLY, FYNNEI. The DNA of the CDR3 is TGTGCCAGCAGCCGGGACTTACAAGATACGCAGTATTTT. Protein sequence: CASSRDLQDTQYF.

The chain links TRBV5-1 to TRBJ2-7, with 10 bases aligning to TRBD2. This CDR3 region has 16 residues. Trimming took 0 bases from V and 4 from J; bases not matched to a gene: 7. Germline lookup yields CDR1 SGHRS and CDR2 YFSETQ. The CDR3: CASSLAQREGLYEQYF. DNA for the CDR3: TGCGCCAGCAGCTTGGCACAGCGGGAGGGCCTTTACGAGCAGTACTTC.

The rearrangement uses TRBV9 and TRBJ2-5; 8 nucleotides match TRBD2. The CDR3 totals 15 residues. Unmatched junction bases numbered 8, after V lost 2 bases and J lost 5 bases. Germline values: CDR1 SGDLS, CDR2 YYNGEE. The CDR3 region is CASSVTGGRRETQYF. The CDR3 bases are TGTGCCAGCAGCGTTACTGGCGGGAGGAGGGAGACCCAGTACTTC.

This clone has just one count. The chain combines TRBV18 with TRBJ1-2; TRBD1 matches at 11 bases. V trimming: 8 bases; J trimming: 1 base; junction bases outside the gene matches: 15. This CDR3 comprises 18 residues. Germline values: CDR1 KGHSH, CDR2 LQKENI. CDR3 bases: TGTGCCAGCCAACTCACCCAGGGACAGGGGGACTTTAACTATGGCTACACCTTC. Its protein product is CASQLTQGQGDFNYGYTF.

The V gene is TRBV6-5, the J gene TRBJ1-4, with a tentative D call TRBD1 (5 bases). The CDR3 covers 14 residues. V was cut by 6 bases and J by 4 bases, with 12 bases left in between. Germline lookup yields CDR1 MNHEY and CDR2 SVGAGI. Here the CDR3 reads CASSPGRYNEKLFF. The CDR3 bases are TGTGCCAGCAGCCCAGGGAGATATAATGAAAAACTGTTTTTT.

This sequence joins TRBV7-9 and TRBJ2-7; 9 bases match TRBD1. The CDR3 extends over 17 amino acids. The trim removed 5 bases at V and 1 base at J, leaving 12 bases unmatched. The germline V gene has CDR1 SEHNR and CDR2 FQNEAQ (reference sequence). CDR3 coding DNA: TGTGCCAGCAGCCCTCGGACAGGGGATAGTGGGTCCTACGAGCAGTACTTC. Translated, it gives CASSPRTGDSGSYEQYF. The full variable domain, completed using reference TRBV7-9 and TRBJ2-7, is DTGVSQNPRHKITKRGQNVTFRCDPISEHNRLYWYRQTLGQGPEFLTYFQNEAQLEKSRLLSDRFSAERPKGSFSTLEIQRTEQGDSAMYLCASSPRTGDSGSYEQYFGPGTRLTVT.

The V call is TRBV25-1, the J call TRBJ2-1; 10 nucleotides agree with TRBD1. J gave up 3 bases and V 5 bases, and 10 bases lay outside the gene matches. This CDR3 is 17 amino acids long. CDR1 and CDR2 from the germline V gene are MGHDK and SYGVNS. CDR3 in DNA: TGTGCCAGCAGTCCTATCGGGACAGGGGATAACTACAATGAGCAGTTCTTC. Amino acid sequence: CASSPIGTGDNYNEQFF.

The gene calls are TRBV10-3 and TRBJ1-1; D uncertain. V lost 10 bases and J 2 bases, leaving 14 bases between the germline ends. The CDR3 covers 13 residues. Germline CDR1 ENHRY, CDR2 SYGVKD. The CDR3 loop is CATESGGNTEAFF. Here the CDR3 DNA reads TGTGCCACCGAGTCTGGTGGTAACACTGAAGCTTTCTTT.

This chain joins TRBV28 and TRBJ2-7, with D tentatively TRBD2 (5 bases). Germline CDR1 MDHEN, CDR2 SYDVKM. Trimming stripped 9 bases from V and 3 bases from J, with 18 bases between. The CDR3 extends over 14 amino acids. The CDR3 is CARPTEEVNYEQYF. CDR3 nucleotide sequence: TGTGCCAGGCCTACTGAGGAGGTAAACTACGAGCAGTACTTC.

This clone was seen more than once but under ten times. This rearrangement joins TRBV7-9 to TRBJ1-2, with D maybe TRBD1 (5 bases). V was pared by 5 bases and J by 8 bases, with 15 bases between. Germline-derived CDR1 and CDR2 are SEHNR and FQNEAQ (reference sequence). There are 13 residues in the CDR3. CDR3 nucleotide sequence: TGTGCCAGCAGCGCCCCAGGGATTTACGGCTACACCTTC. The encoded protein is CASSAPGIYGYTF.

V usage is TRBV4-3 and J usage is TRBJ2-7, with 9 bases fitting TRBD2. Germline loops: CDR1 LGHNA, CDR2 YSLEER. The junction had 5 bases not matched to a gene; V was cut back by 1 base and J by 4 bases. The CDR3 contains 15 residues. CDR3: CASSQVSGGDYEQYF. The CDR3 region has the DNA TGCGCCAGCAGCCAAGTTAGCGGGGGTGATTACGAGCAGTACTTC.

The chain carries TRBV28 and TRBJ2-2; tentative D call: TRBD2 (7 bases). Germline assignment: CDR1 MDHEN and CDR2 SYDVKM. Trimming left V 4 bases short and J 5 bases short, with 17 bases between. The CDR3 covers 16 residues. The CDR3: CASSSPRGAGTGELFF. In DNA form, the CDR3 reads TGTGCCAGCAGTTCCCCACGGGGGGCGGGAACCGGGGAGCTGTTTTTT.

This chain links TRBV5-6 with TRBJ2-1; 10 bases agree with TRBD2. CDR3 length equals 15 residues. V was pared by 2 bases and J by 5 bases, with 4 bases of the junction left unmatched. Per the germline V gene, CDR1 is SGHDT and CDR2 is YYEEEE. DNA of the CDR3: TGTGCCAGCAGCTTACTAGCGGGGCCGCACAATGAGCAGTTCTTC. It specifies CASSLLAGPHNEQFF.

The chain is built from TRBV4-3 and TRBJ2-3; 8 bases align to TRBD2. V shed 0 bases and J 1 base; nucleotides not matched to a gene: 3. The CDR3 loop spans 16 amino acids. Germline loops: CDR1 LGHNA, CDR2 YSLEER. As DNA, the CDR3 is TGCGCCAGCAGCCAAGATTTCGGGGGGGGCACAGATACGCAGTATTTT. Its translation is CASSQDFGGGTDTQYF.

The V call is TRBV7-9, the J call TRBJ2-1, with TRBD2 identical over 12 bases. The CDR3 runs 17 residues. Germline CDR1 and CDR2: SEHNR and FQNEAQ (reference sequence). Trimming cost V 1 base and J 8 bases; bases outside gene matches: 9. CDR3 protein: CASSLVLAGGLHYEQFF. The CDR3 DNA reads as TGTGCCAGCAGCTTAGTCCTAGCGGGAGGGTTACACTATGAGCAGTTCTTC.

The gene calls are TRBV5-1 and TRBJ1-1; 7 bases are shared with TRBD1. V gave up 1 base and J gave up 4 bases; unmatched junction bases: 7. Germline values: CDR1 SGHRS, CDR2 YFSETQ. The CDR3 consists of 15 residues. CDR3 sequence: CASSLFGTAFTEAFF. DNA of the CDR3: TGCGCCAGCAGCTTGTTCGGGACAGCTTTCACTGAAGCTTTCTTT. The complete variable domain, with remaining parts taken from reference TRBV5-1 and TRBJ1-1, reads KAGVTQTPRYLIKTRGQQVTLSCSPISGHRSVSWYQQTPGQGLQFLFEYFSETQRNKGNFPGRFSGRQFSNSRSEMNVSTLELGDSALYLCASSLFGTAFTEAFFGQGTRLTVV.

The chain employs TRBV7-8 and TRBJ2-3; weak D call: TRBD2 (7 bases). Trimming took off 7 bases at V and 0 bases at J, with 14 bases between the two ends. In germline, CDR1 is SGHVS, CDR2 FQNEAQ. The CDR3 length is 15 residues. The CDR3 sequence: CASTLRGGSTDTQYF. The CDR3 coding sequence is TGTGCCAGCACTCTGAGGGGGGGTAGCACAGATACGCAGTATTTT. The complete variable domain, with remaining parts taken from reference TRBV7-8 and TRBJ2-3, reads GAGVSQSPRYKVAKRGQDVALRCDPISGHVSLFWYQQALGQGPEFLTYFQNEAQLDKSGLPSDRFFAERPEGSVSTLKIQRTQQEDSAVYLCASTLRGGSTDTQYFGPGTRLTVL.

As DNA, the CDR3 is TGTGCCAGCTGTTGGTCCGCAGGGGAGCAGTTCTTC. It encodes CASCWSAGEQFF. The chain has TRBV2 and TRBJ2-1; TRBD1 might be the D (5 bases). This CDR3 is 12 amino acids long. V lost 8 bases and J lost 10, with 15 bases in between. Germline V CDR1 and CDR2: SNHLY, FYNNEI.

The chain recombines TRBV9 with TRBJ1-1; D unresolved. Deletions cut 0 bases from V and 4 bases from J, with 10 bases between. Germline-derived CDR1 and CDR2 are SGDLS and YYNGEE. CDR3 length: 14 amino acids. The CDR3 is CASSVEERVTEAFF. For the CDR3, the DNA is TGTGCCAGCAGCGTAGAGGAGCGGGTCACTGAAGCTTTCTTT.

This clone was observed once. This sequence joins TRBV5-1 and TRBJ2-5, with D tentatively TRBD2 (5 bases). CDR3 length equals 13 residues. The germline V and J ends were trimmed by 6 bases and 5 bases, with 14 bases remaining between them. Germline-derived CDR1 and CDR2 are SGHRS and YFSETQ. CDR3 residues: CASKLGSRETQYF. The CDR3 DNA reads TGCGCCAGCAAATTGGGGAGTCGGGAGACCCAGTACTTC.

This sequence joins TRBV4-1 and TRBJ1-3; 7 nucleotides agree with TRBD1. J lost 4 bases, V lost 7 bases, and 7 bases had no gene match. CDR1 MGHRA and CDR2 YSYEKL come from the germline V gene. CDR3 size: 14 residues. CDR3 nucleotide sequence: TGCGCCAGCATGACAGGGTTAGGAGGAAACACCATATATTTT. Amino acid sequence: CASMTGLGGNTIYF.

This clone was detected once. The rearrangement links TRBV28 to TRBJ1-2; D remains unclear. Trimming pared 8 bases from V and 4 bases from J, leaving 17 bases between. This CDR3 spans 14 amino acids. Per germline, CDR1 MDHEN and CDR2 SYDVKM. The CDR3 here is CASLEGQALYGYTF. In DNA, the CDR3 is TGTGCCAGCCTTGAGGGCCAGGCACTCTATGGCTACACCTTC.

The V call is TRBV19, the J call TRBJ1-4; no definite D call. The length of the CDR3 is 13 residues. Trimming pared 6 bases from V and 3 bases from J, leaving 8 bases between. Germline lookup yields CDR1 LNHDA and CDR2 SQIVND (reference sequence). The CDR3 reads CASRTLSNEKLFF. CDR3 in DNA: TGTGCCAGTAGGACTCTATCTAATGAAAAACTGTTTTTT.

The rearrangement links TRBV4-2 to TRBJ2-1, with TRBD2 matching over 9 bases. Germline CDR1 is LGHNA and CDR2 is YNFKEQ. The CDR3 is made up of 17 amino acids. J gave up 4 bases and V 0 bases, and 7 bases lay outside the gene matches. The CDR3 reads CASSQDLSGSQYNEQFF. The CDR3 nucleotides read TGTGCCAGCAGCCAAGACCTTAGCGGGAGTCAGTACAATGAGCAGTTCTTC.

The V call is TRBV2, the J call TRBJ2-7, with D hard to call. V shed 6 bases and J shed 0 bases, with 9 bases lying between them. CDR3 length: 13 residues. Germline V gene lookup returns CDR1 SNHLY and CDR2 FYNNEI. The CDR3 region has the DNA TGTGCCAGCAGGGACCCTTCCTCCTACGAGCAGTACTTC. Its translation is CASRDPSSYEQYF.

This chain uses TRBV4-3 with TRBJ2-6; D possibly corresponds to TRBD1 (5 bases). With 3 bases removed from V and 3 bases from J, the gap between germline ends came to 12 bases. The CDR3 runs to 16 residues. The V gene's germline CDR1 is LGHNA and CDR2 YSLEER. This CDR3 reads CASSQARALGANVLTF. The DNA for the CDR3 is TGCGCCAGCAGCCAGGCCAGGGCTCTTGGGGCCAACGTCCTGACTTTC.

This clone was counted a single time. This rearrangement joins TRBV30 to TRBJ1-2, with 7 bases lining up with TRBD1. Trimming cost V 3 bases and J 6 bases; bases outside gene matches: 13. Germline CDR1 GTSNPN, CDR2 SVGIG (reference sequence). The CDR3 length is 15 residues. DNA for the CDR3: TGTGCCTGGAGCCGCCCGGACAGGCCGTGGGATGGCTACACCTTC. Translation gives CAWSRPDRPWDGYTF.